Each of the 18 T cell receptor beta chains below was sequenced from the same sample in a study of cytomegalovirus exposure and HLA in healthy donors. Sequenced by immunoSEQ multiplex PCR; TCRdb stores in-frame clones only, minus some. The sample carries roughly 140,000 clones, around 88% recorded once. The sample taken for sequencing was PBMCs. Every receptor here comes from a woman aged 18-29 years in good health and CMV-seropositive.

V is TRBV18 and J is TRBJ1-6; 9 bases are shared with TRBD1. Losses at the gene ends were 1 base for V and 0 bases for J; bases not matched to a gene: 4. This CDR3 has 18 amino acids. Germline assignment: CDR1 KGHSH and CDR2 LQKENI. CDR3 residues: CASSPLGQGSSYNSPLHF. DNA for the CDR3: TGTGCCAGCTCACCACTCGGACAGGGGAGCTCCTATAATTCACCCCTCCACTTT.

The chain has TRBV27 and TRBJ2-7; D is undetermined. V lost 3 bases and J lost 7, with 7 bases in between. From germline, CDR1 is MNHEY and CDR2 SMNVEV (reference sequence). The length of the CDR3 is 11 residues. The CDR3, as DNA: TGTGCCAGCAGTTTCGGGTATGAGCAGTACTTC. Amino acids: CASSFGYEQYF.

The V and J genes are TRBV28 and TRBJ1-1, with D maybe TRBD1 (5 bases). Per germline, CDR1 MDHEN and CDR2 SYDVKM. V lost 5 bases to trimming and J lost 0 bases, with 7 bases between them. This CDR3 is built from 13 residues. This CDR3 reads CASSTTVNTEAFF. The CDR3 DNA sequence: TGTGCCAGCAGTACGACAGTGAACACTGAAGCTTTCTTT.

V is TRBV9 and J is TRBJ2-2, with 7 nucleotides matching TRBD2. Germline CDR1 is SGDLS and CDR2 is YYNGEE. This CDR3 spans 18 amino acids. The V gene end was trimmed by 0 bases and the J gene end by 1 base; junction bases not matched to a gene: 9. CDR3 coding DNA: TGTGCCAGCAGCGTAGCTCCCGCGGGAGTTAGGAACACCGGGGAGCTGTTTTTT. This sequence encodes CASSVAPAGVRNTGELFF. Together with reference TRBV9 and TRBJ2-2, the CDR3 gives the full variable domain: DSGVTQTPKHLITATGQRVTLRCSPRSGDLSVYWYQQSLDQGLQFLIQYYNGEERAKGNILERFSAQQFPDLHSELNLSSLELGDSALYFCASSVAPAGVRNTGELFFGEGSRLTVL.

This clone showed up just once. The chain joins TRBV11-2 to TRBJ1-1, with TRBD1 matching 8 bases. Per germline, CDR1 SGHAT and CDR2 FQNNGV. The V and J ends lost 1 base and 5 bases, in that order; junction bases with no gene match: 6. The CDR3 extends over 15 amino acids. CDR3 DNA sequence: TGTGCCAGCAGCTTAGGACAGGGGAAGGGGACTGAAGCTTTCTTT. This translates into CASSLGQGKGTEAFF.

V and J are TRBV7-8 and TRBJ2-7; 13 nucleotides line up with TRBD2. The CDR3 is 15 residues long. V lost 5 bases, J lost 2 bases, and 3 bases stayed unmatched. CDR1 and CDR2 (germline): SGHVS, FQNEAQ. The CDR3 DNA sequence: TGTGCCAGCAGCCGCGGGACTAGCGGGACCTACGAGCAGTACTTC. Its translation is CASSRGTSGTYEQYF.

This chain joins TRBV28 and TRBJ2-7; 10 bases align to TRBD2. CDR3 length: 14 residues. The germline V gene has CDR1 MDHEN and CDR2 SYDVKM. Germline trimming cut 11 bases from V and 2 bases from J; bases unmatched to any gene: 9. The CDR3 region has the DNA TGTGCCGAAGAGACTAGCGGGCCTCCCTACGAGCAGTACTTC. Translated, it gives CAEETSGPPYEQYF.

The rearrangement joins TRBV4-1 to TRBJ2-5; 14 positions agree with TRBD2. The CDR3 runs 15 residues. Germline lookup yields CDR1 MGHRA and CDR2 YSYEKL. V trimming: 4 bases; J trimming: 5 bases; junction bases outside the gene matches: 3. CDR3: CASSPGLAGDETQYF. The CDR3 nucleotides are TGCGCCAGCAGCCCGGGACTAGCGGGGGACGAGACCCAGTACTTC.

Note on this clone: In the same sample, other DNA sequences code for this CDR3. The J gene is TRBJ1-2, the V gene TRBV6-5; D gene uncertain. CDR1 is MNHEY, CDR2 SVGAGI, per germline. This CDR3 is built from 12 residues. V was shortened by 10 bases and J by 2 bases, with 11 bases between the two germline ends. CDR3 sequence (DNA): TGTGCCACCCGACAAACCAACTATGGCTACACCTTC. The encoded protein is CATRQTNYGYTF.

V and J are TRBV7-2 and TRBJ2-7; 10 bases line up with TRBD1. This CDR3 is 14 amino acids long. The germline V gene has CDR1 SGHTA and CDR2 FQGNSA. V lost 5 bases, J lost 7 bases, and 8 bases stayed unmatched. This CDR3 reads CASSHGTGVGEQYF. The CDR3 bases are TGTGCCAGCAGCCACGGGACAGGGGTAGGGGAGCAGTACTTC.

The chain is built from TRBV7-9 and TRBJ2-7; 8 bases align to TRBD1. V gave up 6 bases and J gave up 3 bases; unmatched junction bases: 10. Germline loops: CDR1 SEHNR, CDR2 FQNEAQ (reference sequence). This CDR3 is built from 15 residues. The CDR3 coding sequence is TGTGCCAGCAGGGGACCGACAGGGGTTTTCTACGAGCAGTACTTC. It yields the protein CASRGPTGVFYEQYF.

The V gene is TRBV10-3, the J gene TRBJ2-1; possibly TRBD2 for D (6 bases). Trimming stripped 7 bases from V and 7 bases from J, with 20 bases between. From germline, CDR1 is ENHRY and CDR2 SYGVKD. The CDR3 is made up of 15 amino acids. The CDR3 nucleotides read TGTGCCATCAAACGGGACTCCGGAGGGGAGAATGAGCAGTTCTTC. The encoded protein is CAIKRDSGGENEQFF.

The chain employs TRBV6-1 and TRBJ1-5, with no clear D. The CDR3 consists of 13 residues. V was trimmed by 4 bases and J by 6 bases, leaving 10 bases between them. Germline CDR1 MNHNS, CDR2 SASEGT. The CDR3 region is CASSAPRGQPQHF. CDR3 coding DNA: TGTGCCAGCAGTGCCCCCCGGGGTCAGCCCCAGCATTTT.

This chain joins TRBV11-2 and TRBJ2-2; D remains unclear. Germline V CDR1 and CDR2: SGHAT, FQNNGV. V lost 7 bases and J 4 bases, leaving 10 bases between the germline ends. The CDR3 contains 13 residues. CDR3 amino acids: CASTTVVTGELFF. The CDR3 nucleotides read TGTGCCAGCACCACAGTGGTCACCGGGGAGCTGTTTTTT.

The chain couples TRBV5-1 to TRBJ2-1, with TRBD1 matching over 7 bases. J gave up 2 bases and V 0 bases, and 2 bases lay outside the gene matches. There are 15 residues in the CDR3. Looked up from germline, CDR1 is SGHRS and CDR2 is YFSETQ. The CDR3 reads CASSLVGQTYNEQFF. CDR3 nucleotide sequence: TGCGCCAGCAGCTTGGTGGGACAGACCTACAATGAGCAGTTCTTC.

The chain recombines TRBV18 with TRBJ2-1; D possibly corresponds to TRBD1 (5 bases). CDR1 and CDR2 (germline): KGHSH, LQKENI. The V end lost 3 bases, the J end lost 5 bases, and 11 bases lay between the germline ends. This CDR3 has 14 residues. CDR3 sequence (DNA): TGTGCCAGCTCACCCTGGGCCAGGGACAATGAGCAGTTCTTC. Encoded protein: CASSPWARDNEQFF.

The gene calls are TRBV5-1 and TRBJ2-7, with D tentatively TRBD1 (6 bases). This CDR3 region has 13 residues. The V gene lost 4 bases and the J gene lost 0 bases, with 8 bases spanning the gap. Germline CDR1 SGHRS, CDR2 YFSETQ. This CDR3 is CASSAGDSYEQYF. CDR3 sequence (DNA): TGCGCCAGCAGCGCAGGGGACTCCTACGAGCAGTACTTC.

V is TRBV2 and J is TRBJ1-2; D remains ambiguous. The germline V gene has CDR1 SNHLY and CDR2 FYNNEI. Trimming stripped 3 bases from V and 4 bases from J, with 9 bases between. The CDR3 contains 13 residues. CDR3 loop: CASSERSSYGYTF. The CDR3 bases are TGTGCCAGCAGTGAGCGGAGCTCCTATGGCTACACCTTC.